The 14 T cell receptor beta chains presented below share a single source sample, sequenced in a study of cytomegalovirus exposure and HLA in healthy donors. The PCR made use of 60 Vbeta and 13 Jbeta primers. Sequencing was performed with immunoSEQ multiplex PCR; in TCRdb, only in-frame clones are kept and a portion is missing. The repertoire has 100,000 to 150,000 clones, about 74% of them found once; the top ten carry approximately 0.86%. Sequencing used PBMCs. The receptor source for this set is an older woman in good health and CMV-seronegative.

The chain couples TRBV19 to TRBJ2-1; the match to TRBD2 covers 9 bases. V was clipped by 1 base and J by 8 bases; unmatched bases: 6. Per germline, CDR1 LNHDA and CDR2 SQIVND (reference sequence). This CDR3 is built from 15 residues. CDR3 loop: CASSIAASGKDEQFF. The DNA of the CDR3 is TGTGCCAGTAGTATAGCGGCTAGCGGGAAAGATGAGCAGTTCTTC.

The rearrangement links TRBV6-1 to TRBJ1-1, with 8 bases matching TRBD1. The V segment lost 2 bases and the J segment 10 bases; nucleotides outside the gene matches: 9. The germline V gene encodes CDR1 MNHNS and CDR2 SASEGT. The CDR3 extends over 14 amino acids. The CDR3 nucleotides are TGTGCCAGCAGTGAAAGGCCCCAGGGGGCGCGAGCTTTCTTT. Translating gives CASSERPQGARAFF.

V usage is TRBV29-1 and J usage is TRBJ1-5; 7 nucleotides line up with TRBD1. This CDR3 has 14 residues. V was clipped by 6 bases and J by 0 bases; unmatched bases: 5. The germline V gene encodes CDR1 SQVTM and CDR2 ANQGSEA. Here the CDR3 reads CSVLGQDSNQPQHF. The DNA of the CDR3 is TGCAGCGTGTTAGGACAGGATAGCAATCAGCCCCAGCATTTT. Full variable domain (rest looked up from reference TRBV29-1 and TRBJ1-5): SAVISQKPSRDICQRGTSLTIQCQVDSQVTMMFWYRQQPGQSLTLIATANQGSEATYESGFVIDKFPISRPNLTFSTLTVSNMSPEDSSIYLCSVLGQDSNQPQHFGDGTRLSIL.

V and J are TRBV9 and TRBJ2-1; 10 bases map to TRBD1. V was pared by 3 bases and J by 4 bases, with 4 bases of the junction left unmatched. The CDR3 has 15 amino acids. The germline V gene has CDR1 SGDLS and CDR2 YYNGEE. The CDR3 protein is CASSARQGAYNEQFF. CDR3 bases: TGTGCCAGCAGCGCCCGACAGGGGGCTTACAATGAGCAGTTCTTC.

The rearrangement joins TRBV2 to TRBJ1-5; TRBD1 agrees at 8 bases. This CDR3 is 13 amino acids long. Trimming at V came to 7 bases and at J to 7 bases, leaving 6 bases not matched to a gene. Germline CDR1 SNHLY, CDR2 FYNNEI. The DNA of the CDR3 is TGTGCCAGCAACGCAGGGGGCGGACAGCCCCAGCATTTT. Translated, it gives CASNAGGGQPQHF. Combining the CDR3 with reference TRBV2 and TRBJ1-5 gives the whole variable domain EPEVTQTPSHQVTQMGQEVILRCVPISNHLYFYWYRQILGQKVEFLVSFYNNEISEKSEIFDDQFSVERPDGSNFTLKIRSTKLEDSAMYFCASNAGGGQPQHFGDGTRLSIL.

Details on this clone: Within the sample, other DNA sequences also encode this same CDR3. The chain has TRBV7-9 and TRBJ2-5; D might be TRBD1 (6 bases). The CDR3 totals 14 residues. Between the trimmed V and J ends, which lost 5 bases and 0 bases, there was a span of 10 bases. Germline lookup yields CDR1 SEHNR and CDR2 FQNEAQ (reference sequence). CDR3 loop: CASSSQGYQETQYF. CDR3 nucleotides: TGTGCCAGCAGCAGTCAGGGGTACCAAGAGACCCAGTACTTC. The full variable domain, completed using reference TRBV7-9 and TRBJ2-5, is DTGVSQNPRHKITKRGQNVTFRCDPISEHNRLYWYRQTLGQGPEFLTYFQNEAQLEKSRLLSDRFSAERPKGSFSTLEIQRTEQGDSAMYLCASSSQGYQETQYFGPGTRLLVL.

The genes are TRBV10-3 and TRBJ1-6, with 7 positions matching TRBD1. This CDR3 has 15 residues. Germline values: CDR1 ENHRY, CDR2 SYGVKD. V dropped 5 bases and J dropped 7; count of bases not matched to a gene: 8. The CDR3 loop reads CAISRNGQENSPLHF. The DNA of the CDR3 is TGTGCCATCAGTAGAAATGGACAGGAAAATTCACCCCTCCACTTT.

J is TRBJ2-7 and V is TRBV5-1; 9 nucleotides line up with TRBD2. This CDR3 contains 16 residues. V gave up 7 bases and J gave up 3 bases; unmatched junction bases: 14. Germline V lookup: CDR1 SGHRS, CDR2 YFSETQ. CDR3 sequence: CASGWGGGARIYEQYF. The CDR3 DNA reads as TGCGCCAGCGGCTGGGGCGGGGGGGCCCGAATCTACGAGCAGTACTTC. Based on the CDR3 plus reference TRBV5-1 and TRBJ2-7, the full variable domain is KAGVTQTPRYLIKTRGQQVTLSCSPISGHRSVSWYQQTPGQGLQFLFEYFSETQRNKGNFPGRFSGRQFSNSRSEMNVSTLELGDSALYLCASGWGGGARIYEQYFGPGTRLTVT.

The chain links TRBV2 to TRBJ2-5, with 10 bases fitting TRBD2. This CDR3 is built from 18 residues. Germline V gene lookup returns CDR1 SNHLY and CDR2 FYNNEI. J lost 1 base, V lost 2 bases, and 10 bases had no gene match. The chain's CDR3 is CASSEKWASGGTQETQYF. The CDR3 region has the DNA TGTGCCAGCAGTGAAAAGTGGGCTAGCGGGGGAACCCAAGAGACCCAGTACTTC.

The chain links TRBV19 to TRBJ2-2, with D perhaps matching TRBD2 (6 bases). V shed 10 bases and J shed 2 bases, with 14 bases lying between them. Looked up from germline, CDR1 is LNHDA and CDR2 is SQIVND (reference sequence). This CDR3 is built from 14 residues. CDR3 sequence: CATPGTANTGELFF. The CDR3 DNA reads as TGTGCCACTCCCGGGACTGCAAACACCGGGGAGCTGTTTTTT.

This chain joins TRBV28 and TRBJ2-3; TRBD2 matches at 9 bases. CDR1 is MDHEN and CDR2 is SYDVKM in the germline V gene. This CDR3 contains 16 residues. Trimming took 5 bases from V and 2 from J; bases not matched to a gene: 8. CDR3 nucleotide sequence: TGTGCCAGCAGTATTACTAGCGGGCGCTTCACAGATACGCAGTATTTT. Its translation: CASSITSGRFTDTQYF.

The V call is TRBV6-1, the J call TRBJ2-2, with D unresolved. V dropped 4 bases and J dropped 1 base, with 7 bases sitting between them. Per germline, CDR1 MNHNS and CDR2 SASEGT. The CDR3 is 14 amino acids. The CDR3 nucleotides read TGTGCCAGCAGTGGGGCGAGGAACACCGGGGAGCTGTTTTTT. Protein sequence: CASSGARNTGELFF.

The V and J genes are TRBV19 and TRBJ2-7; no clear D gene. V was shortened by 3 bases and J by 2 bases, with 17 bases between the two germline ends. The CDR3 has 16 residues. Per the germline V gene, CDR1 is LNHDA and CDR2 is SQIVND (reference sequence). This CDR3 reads CASSINSWVGPYEQYF. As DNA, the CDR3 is TGTGCCAGTAGTATCAACAGTTGGGTCGGCCCCTACGAGCAGTACTTC.

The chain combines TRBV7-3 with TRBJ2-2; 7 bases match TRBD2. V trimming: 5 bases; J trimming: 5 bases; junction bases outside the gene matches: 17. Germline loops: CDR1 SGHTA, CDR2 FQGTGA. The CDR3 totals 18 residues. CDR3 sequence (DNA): TGTGCCAGCAGCCTACGGGCTATCAGGGCGGGAGATACCGGGGAGCTGTTTTTT. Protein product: CASSLRAIRAGDTGELFF.